Listed here are 20 T cell receptor beta chains from one sample, sequenced in a study of CDR3 diversity in severe acne. TCRdb re-derived calls from the PCR reads in MiXCR, one entry per CDR3 protein. The sample has some 84,000 distinct CDR3 sequences, 45% to 55% seen once. Sequenced input: blood. Receptors were obtained from a male donor in good health, serving as a control.

This clonotype was recorded at least ten times. The chain recombines TRBV19 with TRBJ1-2; the D is unclear. Germline values: CDR1 LNHDA, CDR2 SQIVND (reference sequence). The CDR3 is made up of 15 amino acids. Trimming took off 3 bases at V and 8 bases at J, with 19 bases between the two ends. The CDR3 region has the DNA TGTGCCAGTAGTATGTCGGCGGTCCCCGGAGGGGGCTACACCTTC. It translates to CASSMSAVPGGGYTF.

This clonotype was observed many times. This chain uses TRBV7-3 with TRBJ1-4; D is perhaps TRBD1 (5 bases). The CDR3 covers 14 residues. Trimming shortened V by 3 bases and J by 8 bases, and 13 bases separated the two germline ends. The germline V gene encodes CDR1 SGHTA and CDR2 FQGTGA. The CDR3 nucleotides are TGTGCCAGCAGCTTGCGGGGCGTTCAAGAAAAACTGTTTTTT. Amino acid sequence: CASSLRGVQEKLFF.

This clonotype is medium-sized within its sample. The V and J genes are TRBV29-1 and TRBJ2-1; tentative D call: TRBD2 (6 bases). The germline gives CDR1 SQVTM, CDR2 ANQGSEA. The CDR3 covers 14 residues. V was trimmed by 3 bases and J by 6 bases, leaving 15 bases between them. CDR3: CSVDLQTRRNEQFF. The CDR3 DNA reads TGCAGCGTTGATCTCCAGACTAGGCGCAATGAGCAGTTCTTC.

CDR3 amino acids: CASRNLGQGDTEKLFF. CDR3 nucleotides: TGTGCCAGCAGAAACCTGGGACAGGGGGACACTGAAAAACTGTTTTTT. This chain links TRBV7-9 with TRBJ1-4; 11 bases match TRBD1. Trimming at V came to 6 bases and at J to 7 bases, leaving 10 bases not matched to a gene. CDR1 is SEHNR and CDR2 is FQNEAQ in the germline V gene (reference sequence). The length of the CDR3 is 16 residues.

The J gene is TRBJ2-7, the V gene TRBV12-3 or TRBV12-4, with 11 positions matching TRBD1. The J call may be in error: the DNA end matches TRBJ2-4 better. The CDR3 runs to 16 residues. CDR3 protein: CASSDGTGGPKNIQYF. The CDR3, as DNA: TGTGCCAGCAGTGATGGGACAGGGGGACCCAAAAACATTCAGTACTTC.

This clonotype was counted at least ten times. The chain has TRBV29-1 and TRBJ1-1; D is undetermined. This CDR3 spans 12 amino acids. Trimming removed 2 bases from V and 0 bases from J, with 4 bases in between. Germline loops: CDR1 SQVTM, CDR2 ANQGSEA. DNA of the CDR3: TGCAGCGTTGAAACAGTGAACACTGAAGCTTTCTTT. Its translation: CSVETVNTEAFF.

This clonotype is medium-sized (0.01 to 0.1%). The V gene is TRBV15, the J gene TRBJ2-7; the D is unclear. Deletions cut 3 bases from V and 0 bases from J, with 15 bases between. The CDR3 has 16 amino acids. The germline V gene encodes CDR1 LNHNV and CDR2 YYDKDF (reference sequence). The CDR3 region is CATSSSPDLRSYEQYF. The CDR3 DNA is TGTGCCACCAGCAGTTCCCCGGACCTTCGCTCCTACGAGCAGTACTTC.

The chain joins TRBV24-1 to TRBJ2-1; D unclear. Germline V CDR1 and CDR2: KGHDR, SFDVKD. V lost 3 bases, J lost 6 bases, and 17 bases lay in between. The length of the CDR3 is 16 residues. The CDR3 loop reads CATSDPIKGAVNEQFF. Here the CDR3 DNA reads TGTGCCACCAGTGATCCTATAAAGGGCGCGGTCAATGAGCAGTTCTTC.

In this sample, this clonotype is medium-sized (0.01 to 0.1%). The rearrangement links TRBV6-1 to TRBJ1-1; 7 bases are a match to TRBD1. The junction had 9 bases not matched to a gene; V was cut back by 7 bases and J by 4 bases. Looked up from germline, CDR1 is MNHNS and CDR2 is SASEGT. This CDR3 has 14 amino acids. The CDR3 here is CASTSTGEGTEAFF. For the CDR3, the DNA is TGTGCCAGCACCTCCACAGGGGAGGGCACTGAAGCTTTCTTT.

V gene TRBV2 combines with J gene TRBJ2-2; 9 nucleotides line up with TRBD2. This CDR3 region has 15 residues. The germline V gene encodes CDR1 SNHLY and CDR2 FYNNEI. The J segment lost 1 base and the V segment lost 5 bases, leaving 2 bases of the junction unmatched. CDR3 in amino acids: CASSYSGGNTGELFF. CDR3 in DNA: TGTGCCAGCAGTTATAGCGGGGGGAACACCGGGGAGCTGTTTTTT.

In this sample, this clonotype turned up many times. One end of the junction fails to match germline, which may point to a read error. V is TRBV6-1 and J is TRBJ2-2; D possibly corresponds to TRBD2 (5 bases). This CDR3 has 16 residues. Germline CDR1 is MNHNS and CDR2 is SASEGT. For the CDR3, the DNA is TGTGCCAGCAGTGAATCGCGGCACCAGAACACCGGGGAGCTGTCTTTT. Residues: CASSESRHQNTGELSF.

The rearrangement links TRBV2 to TRBJ2-2, with D hard to call. Trimming cost V 4 bases and J 6 bases, with 6 bases left between them. This CDR3 has 12 residues. In germline, CDR1 is SNHLY, CDR2 FYNNEI. The CDR3: CASSGRPGELFF. The DNA for the CDR3 is TGTGCCAGCAGTGGGAGACCCGGGGAGCTGTTTTTT. The entire variable domain, with the rest obtained from reference TRBV2 and TRBJ2-2, is as follows: EPEVTQTPSHQVTQMGQEVILRCVPISNHLYFYWYRQILGQKVEFLVSFYNNEISEKSEIFDDQFSVERPDGSNFTLKIRSTKLEDSAMYFCASSGRPGELFFGEGSRLTVL.

The V gene is TRBV6-1, the J gene TRBJ2-7; 8 nucleotides agree with TRBD2. Germline-derived CDR1 and CDR2 are MNHNS and SASEGT. The CDR3 is made up of 15 amino acids. V shed 6 bases and J 0 bases; nucleotides not matched to a gene: 7. CDR3 protein: CASRQTSGSSYEQYF. The CDR3 region has the DNA TGTGCCAGCAGACAAACTAGCGGAAGCTCCTACGAGCAGTACTTC.

The V call is TRBV6-1, the J call TRBJ2-7; 8 positions agree with TRBD2. Trimming took 5 bases from V and 3 from J; bases not matched to a gene: 18. Germline V CDR1 and CDR2: MNHNS, SASEGT. The CDR3 runs 18 residues. CDR3 bases: TGTGCCAGCAGTAAAGGGCCCGTGGGGGCGGGAGGAATCTACGAGCAGTACTTC. Translating it yields CASSKGPVGAGGIYEQYF.

In this sample, this clonotype turned up once. This rearrangement joins TRBV29-1 to TRBJ1-1; D is perhaps TRBD1 (6 bases). This CDR3 has 12 amino acids. CDR1 is SQVTM, CDR2 ANQGSEA, per germline. The V gene lost 7 bases and the J gene lost 11 bases, with 20 bases spanning the gap. The CDR3, as DNA: TGCAGCGAGGGGGGGCAGGGCAGTCGGGCTTTCTTT. Protein: CSEGGQGSRAFF.

Details on this clonotype: Germline and junction disagree at one end, which may indicate a read error. The chain recombines TRBV29-1 with TRBJ1-1; D is possibly TRBD1 (5 bases). In germline, CDR1 is SQVTM, CDR2 ANQGSEA. The CDR3 totals 13 residues. The CDR3 coding sequence is TGCAGCGCCCCCGGGACGGAGAACACTGACGCTTTCTTT. It specifies CSAPGTENTDAFF.

V and J are TRBV12-3 or TRBV12-4 and TRBJ2-3; 8 bases match TRBD1. This CDR3 is built from 15 residues. Trimming took 8 bases from V and 4 from J; bases not matched to a gene: 11. As DNA, the CDR3 is TGTGCCAGCTCCCTTGCCAGGACAGGGCCAGATACGCAGTATTTT. It encodes CASSLARTGPDTQYF.

In its sample, this clonotype was seen a few times. The chain uses TRBV28 and TRBJ2-5, with a weak D call TRBD1 (5 bases). The CDR3 length is 14 residues. Trimming left V 5 bases short and J 2 bases short, with 12 bases between. Germline V CDR1 and CDR2: MDHEN, SYDVKM. CDR3 in DNA: TGTGCCAGCAGTCCCGCGACAGATCAAGAGACCCAGTACTTC. It yields the protein CASSPATDQETQYF.

This clonotype was observed many times. This chain links TRBV30 with TRBJ2-5, with D possibly TRBD1 on 6 matching bases. The CDR3 is 13 residues long. The germline V gene has CDR1 GTSNPN and CDR2 SVGIG (reference sequence). V dropped 4 bases and J dropped 4 bases, with 13 bases sitting between them. CDR3 residues: CAWTRTGRETQYF. DNA for the CDR3: TGTGCCTGGACTAGAACAGGGAGAGAGACCCAGTACTTC.

This clonotype has ten or more counts. V and J are TRBV19 and TRBJ2-3; TRBD1 agrees at 8 bases. Germline lookup yields CDR1 LNHDA and CDR2 SQIVND (reference sequence). The CDR3 has 15 residues. V was pared by 7 bases and J by 0 bases, with 6 bases of the junction left unmatched. CDR3 protein: CASKDRAGSTDTQYF. CDR3 nucleotides: TGTGCCAGTAAGGACAGGGCCGGTAGCACAGATACGCAGTATTTT.